The rows below give T cell receptor beta chains drawn from one sample of a study of cytomegalovirus exposure and HLA in healthy donors. Profiled with immunoSEQ multiplex PCR; TCRdb holds only in-frame clones, not every one. The table records about 170,000 clones, 75% to 90% of them present only once. Sequenced sample: PBMCs. The receptors derive from a woman aged 45-65 years in good health and CMV-seropositive. Both conserved end residues are part of each CDR3. A D gene is named only where the DNA matches it firmly. Clone size is stated in some rows and not others, as once, few, many or a class when expanded.

length	V	J	size	D	DNA	CDR3
17	TRBV11-2	TRBJ2-1	NA	TRBD2	TGTGCCAGCAGCTCCGGGGCCGGACTAGCGGGCACGAATGAGCAGTTCTTC	CASSSGAGLAGTNEQFF
12	TRBV6-5	TRBJ2-5	few	NA	TGTGCCAGCAGGACAGGTGAAGAGACCCAGTACTTC	CASRTGEETQYF
12	TRBV19	TRBJ2-5	NA	NA	TGTGCCAGTAGTACCCCCGGGGAGACCCAGTACTTC	CASSTPGETQYF
14	TRBV2	TRBJ2-7	NA	TRBD1	TGTGCCAGCAGTGGGTGGACAGGGCGGTACGAGCAGTACTTC	CASSGWTGRYEQYF
17	TRBV28	TRBJ2-3	NA	TRBD2	TGTGCCAGCAGCCCCCGGCGCGGGAGGCAAAGCACAGATACGCAGTATTTT	CASSPRRGRQSTDTQYF
16	TRBV7-9	TRBJ2-1	NA	TRBD2	TGTGCCAGCAGCGTAGGGGGACTAGCGGTCCACAATGAGCAGTTCTTC	CASSVGGLAVHNEQFF
14	TRBV21-1	TRBJ2-5	NA	NA	TGTGCCAGCGGGACTAGCCGAGGCCAAGAGACCCAGTACTTC	CASGTSRGQETQYF
12	TRBV6-5	TRBJ1-1	NA	NA	TGTGCCAGCAGACAGTTGTACACTGAAGCTTTCTTT	CASRQLYTEAFF
14	TRBV5-1	TRBJ2-3	NA	NA	TGCGCCAGCAGCTTGGAGCTACGGGAAGATACGCAGTATTTT	CASSLELREDTQYF
15	TRBV7-9	TRBJ2-1	few	TRBD2	TGTGCCAGCAGCTTAAACCCTAGCGGGGGGAATGAGCAGTTCTTC	CASSLNPSGGNEQFF
14	TRBV18	TRBJ1-2	NA	NA	TGTGCCAGCTCACCACCGGGGGGTGTCTATGGCTACACCTTC	CASSPPGGVYGYTF
14	TRBV5-1	TRBJ2-5	NA	TRBD2	TGCGCCAGCACCCGGACTAGCTTGAAAGAGACCCAGTACTTC	CASTRTSLKETQYF
18	TRBV5-1	TRBJ2-2	NA	NA	TGCGCCAGCAGCTTTGGTTTAGCAGGGGATGGAAGTGGCGGGGAGCTGTTTTTT	CASSFGLAGDGSGGELFF
11	TRBV2	TRBJ1-1	few	NA	TGTGCCGGATCTGTGCGGACTGAAGCTTTCTTT	CAGSVRTEAFF
16	TRBV5-5	TRBJ2-7	NA	TRBD1	TGTGCCAGCAGCAGTATTTATACAGGGGGCTCCTACGAGCAGTACTTC	CASSSIYTGGSYEQYF